This T cell receptor beta chain was observed in a study of T-cell memory formation after mild COVID-19. Notes on the study in general: Some responding clones appeared in pre-infection memory, suggesting cross-reactive memory joined. Contracting CD4+ clones sat mainly in CM and EM; CD8+ in EMRA.

CDR1 is SSHAT, CDR2 FNYEAQ, per germline (reference sequence). The CDR3 consists of 15 residues. This clonotype was counted at least ten times. The antigen remains undetermined. Relative to the germline gene, one junction end is altered; a read error may explain this. The authors produced TCR alpha and TCR beta cDNA libraries with sample barcodes and UMIs by 5'RACE using constant-segment primers. TCRdb reprocessed the 5' RACE reads with MiXCR, giving one entry per CDR3 protein. The top ten clones hold about 22% of a sample with around 430,000 distinct CDR3 sequences, 16% of them seen once. The sequence was obtained from a young man who had mild COVID-19 (a few samples of this study predate the infection). Cell type and time point are not known. The rearrangement joins TRBV7-7 to TRBJ1-4; D is uncertain. What was sequenced was PBMCs or a T cell subset sorted from them (not recorded which). CDR3 in DNA: TGTGCTAGCAGCTTGTCAGGCGCAACTAATGAAAAACTGTTTTTT. This codes for CASSLSGATNEKLFF.